This TCR beta chain came from a study of blood T cell repertoires in COVID-19. Study overall: From T cells, B-cell-depleted T cells, or PBMCs came the material, which was cDNA or gDNA.

The germline gives CDR1 LNHNV, CDR2 YYDKDF (reference sequence). The CDR3 loop spans 14 amino acids. The trim removed 0 bases at V and 5 bases at J, leaving 2 bases unmatched. Participants spanned ages about 18 to 100 years and resided in over 20 US areas. Original processing methods: Estimation of nucleated cell counts was performed using reference gene primer amplification. TCRdb keeps only in-frame clones here, not all; method: immunoSEQ multiplex PCR. The V and J calls and clone size come from that table; D and trimming were worked out from the DNA. Of 200,000 to 250,000 clones in the sample, roughly nine tenths were seen once.

The rearrangement joins TRBV15 to TRBJ2-7; 9 bases agree with TRBD1. The specimen sequenced was PBMCs or T cells enriched from blood (not recorded which). The origin of this receptor is a woman aged 50 to 60 in a cohort exposed to, infected with or recovered from COVID-19 (not recorded which). Here the CDR3 reads CATSRDRDRDEQYF. The CDR3 DNA reads TGTGCCACCAGCAGAGATAGGGACAGGGACGAGCAGTACTTC.